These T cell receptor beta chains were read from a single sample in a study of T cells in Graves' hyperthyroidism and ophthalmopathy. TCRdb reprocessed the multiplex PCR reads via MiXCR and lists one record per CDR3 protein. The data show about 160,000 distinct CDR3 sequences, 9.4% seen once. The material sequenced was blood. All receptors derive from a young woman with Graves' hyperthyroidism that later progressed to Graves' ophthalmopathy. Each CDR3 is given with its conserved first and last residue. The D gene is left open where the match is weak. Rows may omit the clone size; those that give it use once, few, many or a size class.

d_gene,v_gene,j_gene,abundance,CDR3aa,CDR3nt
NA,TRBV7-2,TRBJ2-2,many,CASSFIMGTGELFF,TGTGCCAGCAGCTTTATAATGGGCACCGGGGAGCTGTTTTTT
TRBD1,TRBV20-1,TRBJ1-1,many,CSARDLWTGLNTEAFF,TGCAGTGCTAGAGACCTTTGGACAGGACTGAACACTGAAGCTTTCTTT
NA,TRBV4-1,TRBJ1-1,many,CASSPYLTGDTEAFF,TGCGCCAGCAGCCCGTACCTGACAGGAGACACTGAAGCTTTCTTT
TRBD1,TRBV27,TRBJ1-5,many,CASSSGTGAKINPNQPQHF,TGTGCCAGCAGCTCCGGGACAGGGGCGAAAATTAACCCAAATCAGCCCCAGCATTTT
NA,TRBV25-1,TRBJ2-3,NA,CASSPPGFLDTQYF,TGTGCCAGCAGTCCCCCAGGCTTTTTAGATACGCAGTATTTT
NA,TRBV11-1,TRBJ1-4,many,CASSSLGTPKGNEKLFF,TGTGCCAGCAGCTCCCTCGGGACACCGAAGGGTAATGAAAAACTGTTTTTT
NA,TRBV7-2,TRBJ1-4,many,CASRGWGRDEKLFF,TGTGCCAGCAGAGGGTGGGGGAGGGATGAAAAACTGTTTTTT
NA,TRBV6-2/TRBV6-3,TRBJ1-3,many,CASSYSGRTSGNTIYF,TGTGCCAGCAGTTACTCGGGGCGGACCTCTGGAAACACCATATATTTT
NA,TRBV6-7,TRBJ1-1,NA,CASSFPGDTVNTEAFF,TGTGCCAGCAGTTTCCCCGGCGATACCGTGAACACTGAAGCTTTCTTT
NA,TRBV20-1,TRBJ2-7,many,CSANNRDSYEQYF,TGCAGTGCTAATAACAGGGATAGCTACGAGCAGTACTTC
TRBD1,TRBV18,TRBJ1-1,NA,CASSSTGENTEAFF,TGTGCCAGCTCATCGACAGGGGAGAACACTGAAGCTTTCTTT
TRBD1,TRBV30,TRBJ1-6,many,CAWSVGTGGSSPLHF,TGTGCCTGGAGTGTAGGTACAGGGGGTAGTTCACCCCTCCACTTT
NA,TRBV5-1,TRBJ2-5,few,CASSMREPQETQYF,TGCGCCAGCAGTATGAGGGAGCCCCAGGAGACCCAGTACTTC
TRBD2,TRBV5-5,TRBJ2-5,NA,CASSPLFSGGPQETQYF,TGTGCCAGCAGCCCCCTTTTTAGCGGGGGGCCTCAAGAGACCCAGTACTTC
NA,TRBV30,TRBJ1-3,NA,CAWDEDLSGNTIYF,TGTGCCTGGGACGAAGACCTCTCTGGAAACACCATATATTTT
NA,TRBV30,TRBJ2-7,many,CAWSHPGAAASYEQYF,TGTGCCTGGAGTCATCCTGGGGCCGCTGCATCCTACGAGCAGTACTTC
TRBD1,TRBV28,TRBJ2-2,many,CASSFPPGTGMFNTGELFF,TGTGCCAGCAGTTTCCCACCGGGGACAGGGATGTTTAACACCGGGGAGCTGTTTTTT
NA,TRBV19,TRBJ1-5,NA,CASSDTGGGNQPQHF,TGTGCCAGTAGCGACACCGGCGGTGGCAATCAGCCCCAGCATTTT
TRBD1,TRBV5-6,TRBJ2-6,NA,CASSLGPTGVSGANVLTF,TGTGCCAGCAGCTTGGGACCCACAGGGGTCTCTGGGGCCAACGTCCTGACTTTC
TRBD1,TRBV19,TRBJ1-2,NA,CASTPGGNGAYGYTF,TGTGCCAGTACCCCAGGGGGGAATGGAGCCTATGGCTACACCTTC
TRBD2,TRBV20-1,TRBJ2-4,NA,CSRNSGGSKNIQYF,TGCAGTCGTAATAGCGGGGGGTCCAAAAACATTCAGTACTTC
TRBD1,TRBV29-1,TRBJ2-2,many,CSVRRGTGDAGELFF,TGCAGCGTCCGGAGAGGGACAGGGGATGCCGGGGAGCTGTTTTTT
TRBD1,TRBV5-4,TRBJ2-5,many,CASSLAGQGLQETQYF,TGTGCCAGCAGCTTGGCCGGACAGGGCCTCCAAGAGACCCAGTACTTC
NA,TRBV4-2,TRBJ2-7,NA,CASSQEEGASSYEQYF,TGTGCCAGCAGCCAAGAGGAAGGAGCGAGCTCCTACGAGCAGTACTTC
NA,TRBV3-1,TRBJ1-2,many,CASSHMTASRNYGYTF,TGTGCCAGCAGCCACATGACAGCCAGCCGGAACTATGGCTACACCTTC
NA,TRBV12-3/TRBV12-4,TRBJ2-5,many,CASSLARWETQYF,TGTGCCAGCAGTTTAGCCCGCTGGGAGACCCAGTACTTC
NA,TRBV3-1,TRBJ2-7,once,CAPTWASQYF,TGTGCCCCAACTTGGGCGAGCCAGTACTTC
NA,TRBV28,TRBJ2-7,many,CASKGTGRYEQYF,TGTGCCAGCAAGGGTACTGGGCGCTACGAGCAGTACTTC
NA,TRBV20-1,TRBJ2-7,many,CSARDASYEQYF,TGCAGTGCTAGAGACGCCAGCTACGAGCAGTACTTC
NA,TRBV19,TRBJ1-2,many,CASSSDGNYGYTF,TGTGCCAGCAGTTCGGACGGTAACTATGGCTACACCTTC
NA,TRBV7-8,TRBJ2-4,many,CASSSSLERRSPGIQYF,TGTGCCAGCAGCTCCTCCCTGGAGCGGAGGTCCCCCGGCATTCAGTACTTC
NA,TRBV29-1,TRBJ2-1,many,CSVSRDTEMGEQFF,TGCAGCGTATCCCGGGACACCGAAATGGGTGAGCAGTTCTTC
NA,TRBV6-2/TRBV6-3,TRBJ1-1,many,CASTQQGYTEAFF,TGTGCCAGCACTCAACAGGGTTACACTGAAGCTTTCTTT
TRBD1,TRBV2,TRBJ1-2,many,CAITGTVYGYTF,TGTGCCATAACCGGGACAGTTTATGGCTACACCTTC
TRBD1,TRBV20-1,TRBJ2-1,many,CSARDGRQGVRGEQFF,TGCAGTGCTAGAGATGGGAGACAGGGGGTCCGCGGTGAGCAGTTCTTC
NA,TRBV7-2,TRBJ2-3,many,CASSLGAGTSTDTQYF,TGTGCCAGCAGCTTAGGGGCGGGGACTAGCACAGATACGCAGTATTTT
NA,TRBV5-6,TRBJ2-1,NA,CASSSQEGPYNEQFF,TGTGCCAGCAGCTCCCAGGAGGGACCTTACAATGAGCAGTTCTTC
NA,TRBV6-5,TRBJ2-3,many,CASSYSAGRQNTQYF,TGTGCCAGCAGTTACTCTGCAGGAAGGCAAAATACGCAGTATTTT
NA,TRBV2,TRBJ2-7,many,CASKVTTYEQYF,TGTGCCAGCAAAGTCACCACCTACGAGCAGTACTTC
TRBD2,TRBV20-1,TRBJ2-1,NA,CSAVGFLAAFSYNEQFF,TGCAGTGCGGTAGGTTTCCTAGCGGCCTTTTCCTACAATGAGCAGTTCTTC
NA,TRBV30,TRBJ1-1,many,CAWSHPSLRTEAFF,TGTGCCTGGAGTCACCCATCCCTGAGGACTGAAGCTTTCTTT
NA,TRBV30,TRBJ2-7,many,CAWSVGTRRYEQYF,TGTGCCTGGAGTGTTGGGACCAGAAGGTACGAGCAGTACTTC
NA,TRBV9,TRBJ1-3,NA,CASSVRQSPSGNTIYF,TGTGCCAGCAGCGTAAGACAGAGTCCCTCTGGAAACACCATATATTTT
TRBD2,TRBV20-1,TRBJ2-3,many,CSAKTSGTDTQYF,TGCAGTGCTAAGACTAGCGGGACAGATACGCAGTATTTT